Following are 16 T cell receptor beta chains from one sample sequenced in a study of blood T cell repertoires in COVID-19. Libraries were prepared by immunoSEQ multiplex PCR; TCRdb keeps only in-frame clonotypes and omits some of them. Of approximately 290,000 clones detected, 85% to 90% appear once; the ten largest clones hold around 0.84%. The sequenced material came from peripheral blood. These TCRs come from a man aged 30 to 45 with acute or convalescent COVID-19.

This clone was seen a single time. CDR3 in DNA: TGCGCCAGCAGCTTGTTAGGGGTTTCGGGTCAGCCCCAGCATTTT. It translates to CASSLLGVSGQPQHF. The chain joins TRBV5-1 to TRBJ1-5; D is possibly TRBD1 (5 bases). Germline CDR1 reads SGHRS; CDR2 reads YFSETQ. CDR3 length: 15 amino acids. Trimming took off 1 base at V and 6 bases at J, with 14 bases between the two ends.

This rearrangement joins TRBV5-4 to TRBJ1-2; D is possibly TRBD1 (6 bases). V was trimmed by 3 bases and J by 3 bases, leaving 9 bases between them. Germline loops: CDR1 SGHNT, CDR2 YYREEE (reference sequence). The CDR3 sequence is 13 residues long. Here the CDR3 reads CASSSRGDYGYTF. For the CDR3, the DNA is TGTGCCAGCAGCTCCAGGGGAGACTATGGCTACACCTTC.

V gene TRBV19 combines with J gene TRBJ1-5; possible D gene TRBD1, 6 bases. The CDR3 sequence is 15 residues long. The germline V gene has CDR1 LNHDA and CDR2 SQIVND (reference sequence). V lost 7 bases and J 3 bases, leaving 16 bases between the germline ends. CDR3 DNA: TGTGCCAGTACCGGTTCGACAGGATACAATCAGCCCCAGCATTTT. It is translated as CASTGSTGYNQPQHF.

The rearrangement joins TRBV19 to TRBJ2-7; tentatively, D is TRBD1 (6 bases). This CDR3 is 11 amino acids long. Trimming stripped 3 bases from V and 12 bases from J, with 12 bases between. Germline CDR1 reads LNHDA; CDR2 reads SQIVND (reference sequence). CDR3 nucleotide sequence: TGTGCCAGTAGTATTGGGACAATTCGGTACTTC. Its protein product is CASSIGTIRYF.

This clone was recorded a few times. Without the conserved terminal phenylalanine or tryptophan, this CDR3 likely stems from a read error. Because the CDR3's place on the DNA is in doubt, the DNA is left out and the CDR3 is given as listed by TCRdb. The chain uses TRBV5-1 and TRBJ1-1; TRBD1, the D gene given by the table, was not confirmed from the DNA. The CDR3 length is 13 residues, termini included. Germline V gives CDR1 SGHRS, CDR2 YFSETQ. The CDR3 sequence is CASSPRPGTGGAY.

J is TRBJ2-2 and V is TRBV6-5, with 7 bases lining up with TRBD1. Trimming took 6 bases from V and 3 from J; bases not matched to a gene: 4. CDR1 and CDR2 (germline): MNHEY, SVGAGI. The CDR3 contains 14 residues. Here the CDR3 reads CASRNDRDTGELFF. The CDR3 DNA follows: TGTGCCAGCAGGAACGACAGGGACACCGGGGAGCTGTTTTTT.

This clone has at least ten counts. Distinct nucleotide sequences in the sample also encode this CDR3. The V gene is TRBV14, the J gene TRBJ2-2, with D unresolved. The V gene lost 0 bases and the J gene lost 5 bases, with 7 bases spanning the gap. The germline V gene encodes CDR1 SGHDN and CDR2 FVKESK. This CDR3 contains 14 residues. In DNA form, the CDR3 reads TGTGCCAGCAGCCAAGATCAGGTTACCGGGGAGCTGTTTTTT. Protein product: CASSQDQVTGELFF.

This clone is a singleton in its sample. The rearrangement joins TRBV7-9 to TRBJ2-4; 8 nucleotides match TRBD2. The germline gives CDR1 SEHNR, CDR2 FQNEAQ (reference sequence). Trimming removed 3 bases from V and 1 base from J; junction bases left unmatched: 14. CDR3 length: 19 amino acids. The CDR3: CASSFPTVSGSVAKNIQYF. In DNA, the CDR3 is TGTGCCAGCAGCTTCCCGACGGTCAGCGGGAGTGTGGCCAAAAACATTCAGTACTTC.

This clone was found a few times. The chain links TRBV3-1 (or the pseudogene TRBV3-2) to TRBJ2-5; 11 bases agree with TRBD2. Germline values: CDR1 LGHDT, CDR2 YNNKEL (reference sequence). The ends lost 4 bases at V and 4 bases at J; junction bases unmatched: 17. This CDR3 region has 19 residues. The DNA for the CDR3 is TGTGCCAGCAGCCTTAAAGGGATCTCGGGGCTAGCGGGGGGAGAGACCCAGTACTTC. Amino acid sequence: CASSLKGISGLAGGETQYF.

The CDR3: CASSVGTDYEQYF. In DNA, the CDR3 is TGTGCCAGCAGCGTCGGGACAGATTACGAGCAGTACTTC. The rearrangement links TRBV11-3 to TRBJ2-7, with 7 bases lining up with TRBD1. The CDR3 consists of 13 residues. The junction had 5 bases not matched to a gene; V was cut back by 5 bases and J by 4 bases. Germline V lookup: CDR1 SGHNT, CDR2 YENEEA.

This clone was counted a few times. This rearrangement joins TRBV2 to TRBJ1-6; the match to TRBD1 covers 7 bases. J gave up 4 bases and V 5 bases, and 2 bases lay outside the gene matches. Germline CDR1 is SNHLY and CDR2 is FYNNEI. The CDR3 has 14 residues. The CDR3 reads CASSPGQYNSPLHF. The CDR3 bases are TGTGCCAGCAGTCCGGGACAGTATAATTCACCCCTCCACTTT. The whole variable domain, filled in from reference TRBV2 and TRBJ1-6, reads EPEVTQTPSHQVTQMGQEVILRCVPISNHLYFYWYRQILGQKVEFLVSFYNNEISEKSEIFDDQFSVERPDGSNFTLKIRSTKLEDSAMYFCASSPGQYNSPLHFGNGTRLTVT.

This chain joins TRBV6-1 and TRBJ1-5; 9 bases agree with TRBD1. Germline CDR1 reads MNHNS; CDR2 reads SASEGT. The CDR3 runs to 18 residues. V gave up 4 bases and J gave up 0 bases; unmatched junction bases: 10. CDR3 amino acids: CASSGPTGGRASNQPQHF. CDR3 in DNA: TGTGCCAGCAGTGGCCCGACAGGGGGTAGAGCTAGCAATCAGCCCCAGCATTTT.

The chain recombines TRBV5-5 with TRBJ2-2; the D is unclear. CDR1 and CDR2 from the germline V gene are SGHKS and YYEKEE (reference sequence). The length of the CDR3 is 16 residues. V lost 0 bases to trimming and J lost 0 bases, with 9 bases between them. The CDR3 DNA is TGTGCCAGCAGCTTGGTCTGGCCCCCGAACACCGGGGAGCTGTTTTTT. This gives the protein CASSLVWPPNTGELFF. Combining the CDR3 with reference TRBV5-5 and TRBJ2-2 gives the whole variable domain DAGVTQSPTHLIKTRGQQVTLRCSPISGHKSVSWYQQVLGQGPQFIFQYYEKEERGRGNFPDRFSARQFPNYSSELNVNALLLGDSALYLCASSLVWPPNTGELFFGEGSRLTVL.

The chain links TRBV5-1 to TRBJ2-2, with 7 nucleotides matching TRBD1. Losses at the gene ends were 6 bases for V and 4 bases for J; bases not matched to a gene: 12. This CDR3 is built from 16 residues. CDR1 and CDR2 from the germline V gene are SGHRS and YFSETQ. The CDR3 DNA is TGCGCCAGCAAACCTCCGGCCGGGACAGCCACCGGGGAGCTGTTTTTT. This encodes CASKPPAGTATGELFF.

The chain has TRBV9 and TRBJ2-1, with 10 bases matching TRBD2. This CDR3 has 15 residues. Germline-derived CDR1 and CDR2 are SGDLS and YYNGEE. With 0 bases clipped from V and 7 bases from J, the junction kept 4 bases outside the gene matches. Here the CDR3 DNA reads TGTGCCAGCAGCGTAGGAAGCGGGGGGGCAAATGAGCAGTTCTTC. Protein sequence: CASSVGSGGANEQFF.

This chain links TRBV5-4 with TRBJ1-6; unclear D gene. Germline V CDR1 and CDR2: SGHNT, YYREEE (reference sequence). The CDR3 covers 15 residues. The V and J ends lost 0 bases and 7 bases respectively, with 11 bases between them. This chain's CDR3 is CASSLAGVQNSPLHF. The CDR3 nucleotides read TGTGCCAGCAGCTTGGCCGGGGTTCAGAATTCACCCCTCCACTTT.